The clone carrying this T cell receptor (beta chain) was recorded a few times. The CDR3 contains 15 residues. V dropped 3 bases and J dropped 5; count of bases not matched to a gene: 6. From germline, CDR1 is MNHEY and CDR2 SMNVEV (reference sequence). This sample is part of a study of T-cell reconstitution after alpha-beta-depleted transplantation in children. Preparation of the TCRbeta library was carried out with unique molecular identifiers. TCRdb re-analysed the PCR reads in MiXCR, keeping a single row per CDR3 protein. The top ten hold 2% to 3% of the sample, which has some 500,000 distinct CDR3 sequences, approximately 29% seen once.

This chain uses TRBV27 with TRBJ2-7; 11 bases agree with TRBD2. The receptor's source is a human donor who donated a stem cell graft to a child with aplastic anemia. Sequenced material: PBMCs from the stem cell graft donor, taken from the stem cell graft. CDR3 sequence (DNA): TGTGCCAGCAGTTTGACTAGCGGGAAAAGTGACGAGCAGTACTTC. Its protein is CASSLTSGKSDEQYF.